This T cell receptor beta chain was sequenced in a study of spatial heterogeneity in lung cancer. Time point reported: sample taken at primary tumor resection. In this sample, this clonotype turned up many times. MiXCR, applied by TCRdb to the 5' RACE reads, yields one record per CDR3 protein. Among approximately 3,800 distinct CDR3 sequences listed, 2.5% to 3% were seen once. The V and J ends lost 2 bases and 6 bases respectively, with 13 bases between them. Germline lookup yields CDR1 MNHNY and CDR2 SVGAGI (reference sequence). The length of the CDR3 is 15 residues. This receptor was identified in a female donor with early-stage non-small cell lung cancer. The sequences come from normal lung tissue next to the tumor, collected at surgery. The V and J genes are TRBV6-6 and TRBJ2-2, with D maybe TRBD1 (6 bases). This chain's CDR3 is CASSYDSAGAGELFF. CDR3 coding DNA: TGTGCCAGCAGTTACGACTCAGCAGGGGCCGGGGAGCTGTTTTTT.